This T cell receptor (beta chain) derives from a study of blood T cell repertoires in COVID-19. On the study more broadly: COVID-19 samples collected from the United States, Italy and Spain covered acute and convalescent phases. T cells, B-cell-depleted T cells, or PBMCs provided the cDNA or gDNA that served as material.

CDR3 length equals 14 residues. The V gene lost 8 bases and the J gene lost 5 bases, with 18 bases spanning the gap. Germline-derived CDR1 and CDR2 are SNHLY and FYNNEI. Authors' methods: How many nucleated cells were present was estimated from reference gene primer amplification. Method: immunoSEQ multiplex PCR; TCRdb's copy keeps in-frame clones and lacks some. That table gives V, J and clone size, and the DNA gave D and trimming. The data contain 25,000 to 30,000 clones, less than 85% of them singletons. The sequenced sample was peripheral blood. V gene TRBV2 combines with J gene TRBJ2-5; D possibly corresponds to TRBD2 (7 bases). The TCR was taken from a man older than 75 with active or convalescent COVID-19. The DNA of the CDR3 is TGTGCCAGCGAGTCGGAGGGGGGGCCTGAGACCCAGTACTTC. This codes for CASESEGGPETQYF. The entire variable domain, with the rest obtained from reference TRBV2 and TRBJ2-5, is as follows: EPEVTQTPSHQVTQMGQEVILRCVPISNHLYFYWYRQILGQKVEFLVSFYNNEISEKSEIFDDQFSVERPDGSNFTLKIRSTKLEDSAMYFCASESEGGPETQYFGPGTRLLVL.